One T cell receptor (beta chain) is described in this entry. These data belong to a study of blood T cell repertoires in COVID-19. Method: immunoSEQ multiplex PCR; TCRdb's copy keeps in-frame clones and lacks some. The sample has 70,000 or so clones, about nine tenths seen once; the top ten hold less than 15%. Germline V lookup: CDR1 LNHDA, CDR2 SQIVND (reference sequence). This CDR3 has 14 residues. Trimming took 4 bases from V and 1 from J, leaving 11 bases between them. This TCR came from a woman aged 55-75 years with acute or convalescent COVID-19. The specimen was peripheral blood. The chain recombines TRBV19 with TRBJ2-7, with D maybe TRBD2 (6 bases). CDR3 sequence: CASSKVAGSYEQYF. The CDR3 nucleotides are TGTGCCAGTAGTAAAGTGGCGGGATCCTACGAGCAGTACTTC.